This T cell receptor (beta chain) was obtained from a study of T cell changes during pregnancy in multiple sclerosis. The CDR3 is 13 amino acids. The V and J ends lost 10 bases and 9 bases, in that order; junction bases with no gene match: 11. Germline CDR1 reads SNHLY; CDR2 reads FYNNEI. Sequenced by immunoSEQ multiplex PCR; TCRdb stores in-frame clones only, minus some. The sample includes 85,000 to 110,000 clones, 92% of them seen just once. This specimen consisted of peripheral blood, obtained after pregnancy. This sequence was found in a female donor with multiple sclerosis, enrolled in a pregnancy study. The chain recombines TRBV2 with TRBJ2-1; 8 bases align to TRBD2. The CDR3 DNA follows: TGTGCCACCCACGACGGGGGGGCCGCTGAGCAGTTCTTC. Protein sequence: CATHDGGAAEQFF.